The 15 T cell receptor beta chains below all came from one sample that was sequenced in a study of PD-L1 blockade in urothelial cancer. Here immunoSEQ multiplex PCR was the method, and the copy in TCRdb shows in-frame clones only, minus some. The data contain some 22,000 clones, nearly 90% of them singletons. Specimen: PBMCs, collected around atezolizumab (anti-PD-L1) treatment. The receptors were gathered from a woman between 55 and 75 years old with urothelial cancer.

V gene TRBV6-1 combines with J gene TRBJ1-1, with 9 bases matching TRBD1. The CDR3 is made up of 13 amino acids. J was trimmed by 4 bases and V by 7 bases; bases with no gene match: 4. CDR1 is MNHNS, CDR2 SASEGT, per germline. The CDR3 sequence: CASTGTGPTEAFF. CDR3 in DNA: TGTGCCAGCACTGGGACAGGGCCCACTGAAGCTTTCTTT.

This rearrangement joins TRBV6-5 to TRBJ2-7; possible D gene TRBD2, 5 bases. Per the germline V gene, CDR1 is MNHEY and CDR2 is SVGAGI. This CDR3 region has 14 residues. Trimming stripped 6 bases from V and 0 bases from J, with 12 bases between. As DNA, the CDR3 is TGTGCCAGCAGGGACTCTTGGGCCTCCTACGAGCAGTACTTC. The encoded protein is CASRDSWASYEQYF.

The chain has TRBV18 and TRBJ1-4, with D unresolved. This CDR3 comprises 18 residues. Looked up from germline, CDR1 is KGHSH and CDR2 is LQKENI. Trimming pared 2 bases from V and 4 bases from J, leaving 20 bases between. Here the CDR3 reads CASSPLILNHENNEKLFF. CDR3 bases: TGTGCCAGCTCACCATTAATCCTCAATCATGAGAATAATGAAAAACTGTTTTTT.

This chain joins TRBV2 and TRBJ1-3, with D possibly TRBD1 on 5 matching bases. V was clipped by 5 bases and J by 0 bases, with 23 bases between them. CDR1 and CDR2 from the germline V gene are SNHLY and FYNNEI. The CDR3 spans 19 residues. The CDR3 nucleotides are TGTGCCAGCAGTTTAGTCTTTTTGCCAAAGACAGTCTCTGGAAACACCATATATTTT. Translation gives CASSLVFLPKTVSGNTIYF. Full variable domain (outside the CDR3, taken from reference TRBV2 and TRBJ1-3): EPEVTQTPSHQVTQMGQEVILRCVPISNHLYFYWYRQILGQKVEFLVSFYNNEISEKSEIFDDQFSVERPDGSNFTLKIRSTKLEDSAMYFCASSLVFLPKTVSGNTIYFGEGSWLTVV.

The V and J genes are TRBV19 and TRBJ2-7; TRBD2 aligns across 15 bases. CDR1 and CDR2 from the germline V gene are LNHDA and SQIVND (reference sequence). The CDR3 runs 13 residues. V lost 7 bases, J lost 12 bases, and 7 bases stayed unmatched. In nucleotides, the CDR3 is TGTGCCAGTATGGGGACTAGCGGGAGGACGTGGTACTTC. Its translation: CASMGTSGRTWYF.

The chain combines TRBV7-9 with TRBJ2-3; TRBD2 agrees at 8 bases. The CDR3 consists of 13 residues. Germline trimming cut 5 bases from V and 4 bases from J; bases unmatched to any gene: 2. CDR1 SEHNR and CDR2 FQNEAQ come from the germline V gene (reference sequence). CDR3 nucleotide sequence: TGTGCCAGCAGCCAGACTAGCGCAGATACGCAGTATTTT. It codes for CASSQTSADTQYF. The complete variable domain, with remaining parts taken from reference TRBV7-9 and TRBJ2-3, reads DTGVSQNPRHKITKRGQNVTFRCDPISEHNRLYWYRQTLGQGPEFLTYFQNEAQLEKSRLLSDRFSAERPKGSFSTLEIQRTEQGDSAMYLCASSQTSADTQYFGPGTRLTVL.

The gene calls are TRBV7-7 and TRBJ2-5, with D perhaps TRBD2 (5 bases). The length of the CDR3 is 11 residues. Trimming removed 4 bases from V and 5 bases from J, with 5 bases in between. The V gene's germline CDR1 is SSHAT and CDR2 FNYEAQ (reference sequence). The CDR3 protein is CASSSGETQYF. The CDR3 DNA reads TGTGCCAGCAGCTCGGGGGAGACCCAGTACTTC.

This rearrangement joins TRBV5-1 to TRBJ1-4; D remains ambiguous. CDR1 and CDR2 from the germline V gene are SGHRS and YFSETQ. This CDR3 contains 14 residues. The V gene lost 2 bases and the J gene lost 3 bases, with 8 bases spanning the gap. For the CDR3, the DNA is TGCGCCAGCAGCTTCCGGGAGGCTAATGAAAAACTGTTTTTT. It specifies CASSFREANEKLFF.

The V call is TRBV18, the J call TRBJ1-2; tentatively, D is TRBD1 (5 bases). Germline lookup yields CDR1 KGHSH and CDR2 LQKENI. The CDR3 is 15 residues long. Trimming took 6 bases from V and 3 from J, leaving 17 bases between them. CDR3 in amino acids: CASSPKADRYYGYTF. The DNA for the CDR3 is TGTGCCAGCTCCCCTAAAGCAGACAGATACTATGGCTACACCTTC.

In this sample, this clone turned up once. V usage is TRBV18 and J usage is TRBJ2-7, with 8 positions matching TRBD1. Germline loops: CDR1 KGHSH, CDR2 LQKENI. The V gene end was trimmed by 4 bases and the J gene end by 2 bases; junction bases not matched to a gene: 1. CDR3 length equals 13 residues. CDR3 amino acids: CASSQQGAYEQYF. The CDR3 DNA reads TGTGCCAGCTCACAACAGGGGGCCTACGAGCAGTACTTC. The whole variable domain, filled in from reference TRBV18 and TRBJ2-7, reads NAGVMQNPRHLVRRRGQEARLRCSPMKGHSHVYWYRQLPEEGLKFMVYLQKENIIDESGMPKERFSAEFPKEGPSILRIQQVVRGDSAAYFCASSQQGAYEQYFGPGTRLTVT.

This chain links TRBV15 with TRBJ2-2, with 11 nucleotides matching TRBD2. The CDR3 is made up of 17 amino acids. Germline V CDR1 and CDR2: LNHNV, YYDKDF (reference sequence). The J segment lost 7 bases and the V segment lost 6 bases, leaving 13 bases of the junction unmatched. The CDR3 loop is CATRGGTSGSLVGELFF. The CDR3 coding sequence is TGTGCCACCAGGGGGGGAACTAGCGGGAGCTTGGTCGGGGAGCTGTTTTTT.

This chain links TRBV7-6 with TRBJ1-3; D remains ambiguous. CDR3 size: 16 residues. The germline CDR1 and CDR2 sequences are SGHVS and FNYEAQ. The germline V and J ends were trimmed by 0 bases and 0 bases, with 9 bases remaining between them. DNA for the CDR3: TGTGCCAGCAGCTTAGCCCCGATGAGCTCTGGAAACACCATATATTTT. Residues: CASSLAPMSSGNTIYF.

The rearrangement uses TRBV11-2 and TRBJ2-7, with 9 bases aligning to TRBD1. The CDR3 contains 15 residues. Per the germline V gene, CDR1 is SGHAT and CDR2 is FQNNGV. J lost 4 bases, V lost 0 bases, and 4 bases had no gene match. The CDR3 region has the DNA TGTGCCAGCAGCTTAGATTGGACAGGGGTTTACGAGCAGTACTTC. Amino acid sequence: CASSLDWTGVYEQYF.

The J gene is TRBJ1-1, the V gene TRBV4-3; D is ambiguous. CDR1 and CDR2 from the germline V gene are LGHNA and YSLEER. The length of the CDR3 is 14 residues. Between the trimmed V and J ends, which lost 0 bases and 1 base, there was a span of 6 bases. DNA for the CDR3: TGCGCCAGCAGCCAAGATGTACAGAACACTGAAGCTTTCTTT. This codes for CASSQDVQNTEAFF.

The V and J genes are TRBV27 and TRBJ2-5, with 10 bases that match TRBD2. Germline loops: CDR1 MNHEY, CDR2 SMNVEV (reference sequence). With 5 bases clipped from V and 5 bases from J, the junction kept 11 bases outside the gene matches. This CDR3 spans 16 amino acids. This CDR3 is CASSQQTLAGVETQYF. For the CDR3, the DNA is TGTGCCAGCAGTCAACAGACTCTAGCGGGAGTTGAGACCCAGTACTTC.